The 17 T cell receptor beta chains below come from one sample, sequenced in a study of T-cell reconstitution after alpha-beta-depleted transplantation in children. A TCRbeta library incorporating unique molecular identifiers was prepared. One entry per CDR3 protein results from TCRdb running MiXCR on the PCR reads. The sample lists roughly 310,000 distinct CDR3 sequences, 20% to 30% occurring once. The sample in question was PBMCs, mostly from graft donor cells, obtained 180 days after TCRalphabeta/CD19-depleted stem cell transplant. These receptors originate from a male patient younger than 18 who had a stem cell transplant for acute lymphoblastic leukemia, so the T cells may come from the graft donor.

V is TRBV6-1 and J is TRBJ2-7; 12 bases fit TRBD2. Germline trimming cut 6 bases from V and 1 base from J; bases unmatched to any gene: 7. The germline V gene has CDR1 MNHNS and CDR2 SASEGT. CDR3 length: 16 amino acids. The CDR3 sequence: CASSQLAGGRSYEQYF. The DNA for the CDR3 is TGTGCCAGCAGCCAACTAGCGGGAGGCCGATCCTACGAGCAGTACTTC.

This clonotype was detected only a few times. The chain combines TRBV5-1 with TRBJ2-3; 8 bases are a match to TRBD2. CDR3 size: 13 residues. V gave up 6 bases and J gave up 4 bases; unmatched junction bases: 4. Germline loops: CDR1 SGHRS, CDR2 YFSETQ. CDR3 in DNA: TGCGCCAGCACCCGGGGGGGCCCAGATACGCAGTATTTT. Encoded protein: CASTRGGPDTQYF.

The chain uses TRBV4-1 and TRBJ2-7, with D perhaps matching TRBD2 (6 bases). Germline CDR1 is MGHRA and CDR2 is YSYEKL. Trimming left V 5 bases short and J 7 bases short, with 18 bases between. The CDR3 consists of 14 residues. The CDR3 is CASSSGLLEREQYF. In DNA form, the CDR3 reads TGCGCCAGCAGCTCGGGACTCCTGGAGCGGGAGCAGTACTTC.

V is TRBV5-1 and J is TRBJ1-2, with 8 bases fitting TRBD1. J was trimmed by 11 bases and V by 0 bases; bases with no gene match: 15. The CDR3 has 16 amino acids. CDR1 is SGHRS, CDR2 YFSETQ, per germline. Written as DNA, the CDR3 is TGCGCCAGCAGCTTGGCGCAGGGGGCGCAGTCAATTGGATACACCTTC. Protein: CASSLAQGAQSIGYTF.

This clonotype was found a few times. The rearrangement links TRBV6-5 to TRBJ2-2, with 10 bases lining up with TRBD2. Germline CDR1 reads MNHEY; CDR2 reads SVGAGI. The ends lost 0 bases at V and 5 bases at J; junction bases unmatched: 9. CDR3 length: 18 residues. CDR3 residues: CASSYSPSGRFGTGELFF. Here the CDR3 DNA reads TGTGCCAGCAGTTACTCCCCTAGCGGGAGATTCGGGACCGGGGAGCTGTTTTTT.

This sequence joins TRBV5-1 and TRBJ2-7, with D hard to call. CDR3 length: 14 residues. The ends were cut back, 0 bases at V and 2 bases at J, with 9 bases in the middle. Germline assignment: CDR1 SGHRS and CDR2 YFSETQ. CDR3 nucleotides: TGCGCCAGCAGCTTGGCCGGGCAGGCCTACGAGCAGTACTTC. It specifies CASSLAGQAYEQYF.

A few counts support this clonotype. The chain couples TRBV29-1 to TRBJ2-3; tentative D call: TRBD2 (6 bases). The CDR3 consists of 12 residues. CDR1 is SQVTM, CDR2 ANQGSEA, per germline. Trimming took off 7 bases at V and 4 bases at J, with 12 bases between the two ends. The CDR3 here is CSASEGSDTQYF. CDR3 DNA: TGCAGCGCTTCGGAGGGGTCAGATACGCAGTATTTT.

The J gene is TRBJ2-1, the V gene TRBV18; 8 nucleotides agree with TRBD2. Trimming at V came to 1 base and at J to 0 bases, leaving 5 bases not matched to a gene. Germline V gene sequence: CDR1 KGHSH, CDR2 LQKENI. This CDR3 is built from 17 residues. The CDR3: CASSPRKSGGSYNEQFF. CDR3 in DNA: TGTGCCAGCTCACCACGAAAAAGCGGGGGCTCCTACAATGAGCAGTTCTTC.

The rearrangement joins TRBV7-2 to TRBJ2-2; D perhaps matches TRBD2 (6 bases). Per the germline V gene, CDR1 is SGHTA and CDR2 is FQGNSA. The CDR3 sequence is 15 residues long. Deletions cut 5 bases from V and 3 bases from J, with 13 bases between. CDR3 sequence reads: CASSHSGADTGELFF. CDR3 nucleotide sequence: TGTGCCAGCAGCCATAGCGGCGCAGACACCGGGGAGCTGTTTTTT.

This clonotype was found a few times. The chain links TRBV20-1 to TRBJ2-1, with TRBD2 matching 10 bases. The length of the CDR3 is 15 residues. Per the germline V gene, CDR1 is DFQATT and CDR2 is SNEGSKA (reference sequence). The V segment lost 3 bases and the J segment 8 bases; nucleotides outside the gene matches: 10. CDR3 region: CSASYLAGVVHEQFF. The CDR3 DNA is TGCAGTGCTAGCTATCTAGCGGGAGTAGTCCATGAGCAGTTCTTC.

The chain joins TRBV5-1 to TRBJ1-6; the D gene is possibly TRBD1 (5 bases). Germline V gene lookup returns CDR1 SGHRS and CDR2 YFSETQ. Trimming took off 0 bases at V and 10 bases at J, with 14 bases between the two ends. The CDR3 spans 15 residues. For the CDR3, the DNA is TGCGCCAGCAGCTTGGAACAGGCCAGGAAATCACCCCTCCACTTT. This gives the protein CASSLEQARKSPLHF.

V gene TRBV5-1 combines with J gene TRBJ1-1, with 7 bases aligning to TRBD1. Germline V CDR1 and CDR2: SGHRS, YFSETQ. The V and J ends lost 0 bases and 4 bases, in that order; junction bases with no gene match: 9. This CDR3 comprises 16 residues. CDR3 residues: CASSLAPGGSVTEAFF. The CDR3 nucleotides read TGCGCCAGCAGCTTGGCGCCAGGGGGAAGTGTCACTGAAGCTTTCTTT. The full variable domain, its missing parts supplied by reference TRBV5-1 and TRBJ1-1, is KAGVTQTPRYLIKTRGQQVTLSCSPISGHRSVSWYQQTPGQGLQFLFEYFSETQRNKGNFPGRFSGRQFSNSRSEMNVSTLELGDSALYLCASSLAPGGSVTEAFFGQGTRLTVV.

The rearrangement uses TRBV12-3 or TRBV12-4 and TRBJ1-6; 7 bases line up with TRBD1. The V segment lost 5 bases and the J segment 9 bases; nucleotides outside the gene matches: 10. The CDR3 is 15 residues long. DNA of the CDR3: TGTGCCAGCAGTAAGATAACAGGGGTGCGTTCACCCCTCCACTTT. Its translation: CASSKITGVRSPLHF.

CDR3: CSARDGVAKNIQYF. DNA of the CDR3: TGCAGTGCTAGAGATGGGGTAGCCAAAAACATTCAGTACTTC. The chain is built from TRBV20-1 and TRBJ2-4; D is unclear. There are 14 residues in the CDR3. Germline V CDR1 and CDR2: DFQATT, SNEGSKA (reference sequence). Trimming took 0 bases from V and 0 from J, leaving 6 bases between them.

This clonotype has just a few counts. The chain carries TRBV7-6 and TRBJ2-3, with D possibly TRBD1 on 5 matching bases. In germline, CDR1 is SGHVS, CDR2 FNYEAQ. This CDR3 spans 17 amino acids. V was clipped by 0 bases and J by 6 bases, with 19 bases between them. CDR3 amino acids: CASSLAGLFFEGDTQYF. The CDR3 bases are TGTGCCAGCAGCTTAGCGGGGCTCTTTTTCGAAGGGGATACGCAGTATTTT.

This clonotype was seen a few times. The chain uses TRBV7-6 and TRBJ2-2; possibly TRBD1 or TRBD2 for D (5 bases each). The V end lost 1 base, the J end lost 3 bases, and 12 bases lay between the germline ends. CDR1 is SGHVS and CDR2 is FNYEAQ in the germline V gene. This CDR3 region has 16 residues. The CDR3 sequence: CASSLEGTPYTGELFF. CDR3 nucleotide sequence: TGTGCCAGCAGCTTAGAAGGGACGCCATACACCGGGGAGCTGTTTTTT.

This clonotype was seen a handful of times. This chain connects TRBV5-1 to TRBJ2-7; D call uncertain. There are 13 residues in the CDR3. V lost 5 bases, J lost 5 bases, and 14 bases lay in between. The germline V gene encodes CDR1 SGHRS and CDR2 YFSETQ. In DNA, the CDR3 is TGCGCCAGCAGAAGGGTGGGGTTTGACGAGCAGTACTTC. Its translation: CASRRVGFDEQYF.